These T cell receptor beta chains were read from a single sample in a study of cytomegalovirus exposure and HLA in healthy donors. TCRdb's copy holds only in-frame clones and misses some; the assay was immunoSEQ multiplex PCR. The repertoire has roughly 200,000 clones, 70% to 80% of them found once; the top ten carry more than 3%. The specimen was PBMCs. All receptors come from a woman aged 55-70 years in good health and CMV-seropositive. CDR3s include the opening cysteine and the closing phenylalanine or tryptophan. D genes are given only for firm matches. The listing skips clone size in some rows; elsewhere it reads once, few, many or a size class.

>NA|TRBV7-9|TRBJ2-5|TRBD2
TGTGCCAGCAGCTCTACCCTAGCGGCCCAAGAGACCCAGTACTTC
CASSSTLAAQETQYF
>few|TRBV15|TRBJ1-6|NA
TGTGCCACCAGGCGCCGGGACACTTATAATTCACCCCTCCACTTT
CATRRRDTYNSPLHF
>NA|TRBV4-3|TRBJ1-4|NA
TGCGCCAGCAGCCAAGATTGGGGCGGCGAGGAAAAACTGTTTTTT
CASSQDWGGEEKLFF
>NA|TRBV6-6|TRBJ1-1|NA
TGTGCCAGCACTCCCGGCAGGGCGGTGGCGGTTGAAGCTTTCTTT
CASTPGRAVAVEAFF
>NA|TRBV6-5|TRBJ1-4|NA
TGTGCCAGCAGTTCCCGCAGGAATGAAAAACTGTTTTTT
CASSSRRNEKLFF
>many|TRBV4-1|TRBJ2-2|NA
TGCGCCAGCAGCCAAGGGGGCGGCGGGGAGCTGTTTTTT
CASSQGGGGELFF
>NA|TRBV25-1|TRBJ1-1|NA
TGTGCCAGCAATGAATATGGAAGACAGACTGAAGCTTTCTTT
CASNEYGRQTEAFF
>NA|TRBV5-5|TRBJ1-1|NA
TGTGCCAGCAGCTTCTACCAGGGGTCAGGCGCTGAAGCTTTCTTT
CASSFYQGSGAEAFF
>few|TRBV19|TRBJ1-1|NA
TGTGCCAGTAGTATACAGGGAGGATACACTGAAGCTTTCTTT
CASSIQGGYTEAFF
>few|TRBV30|TRBJ1-5|NA
TGTGCCTGGAAACAAAAAGGACAGCCCGAAGGGCCCCAGCATTTT
CAWKQKGQPEGPQHF
>NA|TRBV27|TRBJ1-1|TRBD1
TGTGCCAGCAGTAGGACAGGGGGCAAGGAAACTGAAGCTTTCTTT
CASSRTGGKETEAFF
>few|TRBV5-1|TRBJ1-1|TRBD1
TGCGCCAGCAGCCGGGACGGACAGGACACTGAAGCTTTCTTT
CASSRDGQDTEAFF
>NA|TRBV7-2|TRBJ2-7|TRBD2
TGTGCCAGCAGCTTAGGACTAGCCTCCCACGAGCAGTACTTC
CASSLGLASHEQYF
>NA|TRBV27|TRBJ1-5|TRBD1
TGTGCCAGCAACGACAGGGGGTATAGCAATCAGCCCCAGCATTTT
CASNDRGYSNQPQHF
>NA|TRBV10-3|TRBJ1-4|TRBD1
TGTGCCACCCAGCTGACAGGGGATGAAGAACTGTTTTTT
CATQLTGDEELFF
>NA|TRBV11-2|TRBJ2-1|NA
TGTGCCAGCACCCGCGTAGGGGGAGCCAATGAGCAGTTCTTC
CASTRVGGANEQFF
>NA|TRBV7-9|TRBJ2-7|TRBD1
TGTGCCAGCAGCTTAGCTTCACAGGGGAGACGAGAGCAGTACTTC
CASSLASQGRREQYF
>NA|TRBV19|TRBJ2-1|NA
TGTGCCAGTAGTACCAGATACGGGGACCTCCTAGCGTACTTCTTC
CASSTRYGDLLAYFF
>NA|TRBV2|TRBJ2-7|TRBD2
TGTGCCAGCAGTGAGGGGCTAGCGGGAACCTACGAGCAGTACTTC
CASSEGLAGTYEQYF
>few|TRBV4-2|TRBJ2-5|TRBD2
TGTGCCAGCAGCCAAGATCGTGCGGGGGGGCGGGAGACCCAGTACTTC
CASSQDRAGGRETQYF
>few|TRBV18|TRBJ1-5|NA
TGTGCCAGCTCACCATCAGGGTGGAATCAGCCCCAGCATTTT
CASSPSGWNQPQHF
>NA|TRBV19|TRBJ1-5|TRBD1
TGTGCCAGTCTTCCGGGACAGGGGGCGGGTCAGCCCCAGCATTTT
CASLPGQGAGQPQHF
>NA|TRBV9|TRBJ2-7|TRBD2
TGTGCCAGCAGCCCCAGGGTAGCGGGACCCCACGAGCAGTACTTC
CASSPRVAGPHEQYF
>NA|TRBV2|TRBJ1-5|TRBD1
TGTGCCTCCGGGACAGATAGCAATCAGCCCCAGCATTTT
CASGTDSNQPQHF
>NA|TRBV7-3|TRBJ2-5|TRBD1
TGTGCCAGCAGTGGGTTGGGACAGGGAGTGGGGGAGACCCAGTACTTC
CASSGLGQGVGETQYF
>NA|TRBV5-4|TRBJ2-5|NA
TGTGCCAGCAGCCCGAATATCGGAGCGGGCGCTGAGACCCAGTACTTC
CASSPNIGAGAETQYF
>NA|TRBV6-5|TRBJ1-6|NA
TGTGCCAGCAGGTCCGGGGGGCAAAATTCACCCCTCCACTTT
CASRSGGQNSPLHF
>once|TRBV28|TRBJ2-1|TRBD1
TGTGCCAGCAGTCCGCGGACAGGGAGGTACAATGAGCAGTTCTTC
CASSPRTGRYNEQFF
>few|TRBV7-3|TRBJ2-1|NA
TGTGCCAGCAGCTTAATGGGGGGGGCGATTTCCGAGCAGTTCTTC
CASSLMGGAISEQFF
>NA|TRBV5-4|TRBJ1-2|NA
TGTGCCAGCAGCTTGGTGGGGCGGGGGAATGGCTATGGCTACACCTTC
CASSLVGRGNGYGYTF
>NA|TRBV5-1|TRBJ2-1|TRBD1
TGCGCCAGCAGCTTGGCCCCGGGACAGGGTACTAATGAGCAGTTCTTC
CASSLAPGQGTNEQFF
>NA|TRBV28|TRBJ1-4|NA
TGTGCCAGCAGTTTATCAAGGGGGTATGAAAAACTGTTTTTT
CASSLSRGYEKLFF
>NA|TRBV5-1|TRBJ1-4|TRBD1
TGCGCCAGCACCACTCAGGACAGGGTTAATGAAAAACTGTTTTTT
CASTTQDRVNEKLFF
>once|TRBV29-1|TRBJ2-7|NA
TGCAGCGTGGCCGACAGATACTACGAGCAGTACTTC
CSVADRYYEQYF
>NA|TRBV20-1|TRBJ1-2|NA
TGCAGTGCTAGACAGGTCGGTGGCTACACCTTC
CSARQVGGYTF
>few|TRBV6-1|TRBJ2-7|NA
TGTGCCAGCAGTGAAGCGGCCACCAACTACGAGCAGTACTTC
CASSEAATNYEQYF
>NA|TRBV10-3|TRBJ2-7|NA
TGTGCCATCAGTGGGCCCTACGAGCAGTACTTC
CAISGPYEQYF
>NA|TRBV30|TRBJ1-3|TRBD1
TGTGCCTGGGAACCAGGGGGCCCTGGAAACACCATATATTTT
CAWEPGGPGNTIYF
>NA|TRBV4-3|TRBJ1-3|TRBD1
TGCGCCAGCAGCCAAGATACGCCCGGGACAGGGGCTGGAAACACCATATATTTT
CASSQDTPGTGAGNTIYF
>NA|TRBV27|TRBJ1-4|TRBD1
TGTGCCAGCAGTTCCCCCGGGACAGGGGGTGAAAAACTGTTTTTT
CASSSPGTGGEKLFF
>NA|TRBV23-1|TRBJ2-7|NA
TGCGCCAGCAGTCGGCGGAGGGGCTCCTACGAGCAGTACTTC
CASSRRRGSYEQYF
>NA|TRBV7-9|TRBJ2-7|NA
TGTGCCAGCAGAAAAGACACCTACGAGCAGTACTTC
CASRKDTYEQYF
>NA|TRBV18|TRBJ2-7|TRBD1
TGTGCCAGCTCACCGGGACAGGGTGTCTACGAGCAGTACTTC
CASSPGQGVYEQYF
>NA|TRBV7-9|TRBJ2-7|TRBD2
TGTGCCAGCAGCTTAGCAGCGGGGGCAAACGAGCAGTACTTC
CASSLAAGANEQYF
>NA|TRBV4-3|TRBJ1-1|NA
TGCGCCAGCAGCCACTTTGGACAGCCTGAAGCTTTCTTT
CASSHFGQPEAFF
>NA|TRBV7-3|TRBJ2-3|NA
TGTGCCAGCAGCCCCCGGCGGGTTACAGATACGCAGTATTTT
CASSPRRVTDTQYF
>few|TRBV15|TRBJ2-2|TRBD1
TGTGCCACCAGCAGAACGGACAGGGGTGAACTGAGGGCCGGGGAGCTGTTTTTT
CATSRTDRGELRAGELFF
>NA|TRBV28|TRBJ2-7|NA
TGTGCCAGCACCTCGAGGCAGGGCGCCGGTTACGAGCAGTACTTC
CASTSRQGAGYEQYF
>NA|TRBV28|TRBJ1-2|TRBD1
TGTGCCAGCAGTTTAGCATCGGACAGGGGCTATGGCTACACCTTC
CASSLASDRGYGYTF
>NA|TRBV28|TRBJ1-1|NA
TGTGCCAGCAGTTTACCCTCGACACGTTACACTGAAGCTTTCTTT
CASSLPSTRYTEAFF
>NA|TRBV11-2|TRBJ2-1|TRBD1
TGTGCCAGCAGCTTAGATCAGTCGGGGACAGGGTACAATGAGCAGTTCTTC
CASSLDQSGTGYNEQFF
>once|TRBV15|TRBJ2-3|TRBD1
TGTGCCACCAGCAGAGGTTTAAGGGGGCCTAGCACAGATACGCAGTATTTT
CATSRGLRGPSTDTQYF
>NA|TRBV5-1|TRBJ2-2|TRBD2
TGCGCCAGCAGCCCCTGGGGGGGGATGACCGGGGAGCTGTTTTTT
CASSPWGGMTGELFF
>few|TRBV27|TRBJ2-2|TRBD2
TGTGCCAGCAGTTTACTTAGCGGGAGAGGGCCCGGGGAGCTGTTTTTT
CASSLLSGRGPGELFF
>NA|TRBV19|TRBJ2-5|NA
TGTGCCAGTAGATCAGCCTCCTCGGGACTTGAAGAGACCCAGTACTTC
CASRSASSGLEETQYF
>NA|TRBV7-9|TRBJ1-2|TRBD1
TGTGCCAGCAGCTTCGGACAGGGGGACGGCTACACCTTC
CASSFGQGDGYTF
>few|TRBV27|TRBJ1-1|NA
TGTGCCAGCAGTGAATCGCGGGCACCGGCTTTCTTT
CASSESRAPAFF
>NA|TRBV5-1|TRBJ2-7|TRBD1
TGCGCCAGCAGCTTGGCCACAGGGGACGAGCAGTACTTC
CASSLATGDEQYF
>NA|TRBV28|TRBJ2-7|NA
TGTGCCAGCATGAGCCGCCTCAAGTCCTACGAGCAGTACTTC
CASMSRLKSYEQYF
>NA|TRBV7-2|TRBJ2-7|NA
TGTGCCAGCAGCGGAGGGGTGAGAAGTCAAACCTACGAGCAGTACTTC
CASSGGVRSQTYEQYF